These 31 T cell receptor beta chains came from one sample sequenced in a study of T-cell reconstitution after alpha-beta-depleted transplantation in children. The TCRbeta library was prepared with unique molecular identifiers. TCRdb recomputed calls from the PCR reads with MiXCR, one row per CDR3 protein. The data contain nearly 400,000 distinct CDR3 sequences, over 20% of them seen just once; the ten biggest clones take up 3.5% to 4%. This specimen was PBMCs from the stem cell graft donor, taken from the stem cell graft. The receptors shown here come from a human donor who donated a stem cell graft to a child with acute myeloid leukemia.

This clonotype was seen at least ten times. V and J are TRBV7-2 and TRBJ2-7; 10 bases map to TRBD2. CDR1 and CDR2 (germline): SGHTA, FQGNSA. The ends lost 3 bases at V and 4 bases at J; junction bases unmatched: 3. The CDR3 is 14 residues long. CDR3 protein: CASSLLAGAYEQYF. For the CDR3, the DNA is TGTGCCAGCAGCTTGCTAGCGGGAGCTTACGAGCAGTACTTC.

A word on this clonotype: Since a much larger clone is just one base distant, this may be a read error. This likely comes from a read error, as the CDR3 has no conserved phenylalanine or tryptophan at its end. This chain joins TRBV20-1 and TRBJ1-6; D is uncertain. There are 16 residues in the CDR3. CDR1 is DFQATT and CDR2 is SNEGSKA in the germline V gene (reference sequence). The germline V and J ends were trimmed by 3 bases and 2 bases, with 14 bases remaining between them. The CDR3 here is CSASRRSETYNSPLHS. The CDR3 DNA reads as TGCAGTGCTAGTCGGCGCTCTGAGACCTATAATTCACCCCTCCACTCT.

This clonotype has just a few counts. This chain links TRBV5-1 with TRBJ2-3; 9 positions agree with TRBD2. CDR1 is SGHRS, CDR2 YFSETQ, per germline. Trimming took 0 bases from V and 3 from J; bases not matched to a gene: 2. The CDR3 extends over 15 amino acids. The CDR3 DNA follows: TGCGCCAGCAGCTTGGGGACTAGCGAAACAGATACGCAGTATTTT. As protein: CASSLGTSETDTQYF.

Here the CDR3 reads CASTPTSGRSYNEQFF. CDR3 bases: TGTGCCAGCACCCCGACTAGCGGGAGGTCTTACAATGAGCAGTTCTTC. The rearrangement links TRBV12-3 or TRBV12-4 to TRBJ2-1; TRBD2 aligns across 13 bases. After removal of 7 bases from V and 4 bases from J, the junction contained 7 bases not matched to a gene. This CDR3 has 16 amino acids.

This clonotype has more than one count but fewer than ten. The J gene is TRBJ2-7, the V gene TRBV6-5; tentative D call: TRBD2 (5 bases). The CDR3 has 17 residues. The V gene's germline CDR1 is MNHEY and CDR2 SVGAGI. Trimming removed 0 bases from V and 0 bases from J, with 15 bases in between. In DNA form, the CDR3 reads TGTGCCAGCAGTTACTCGCGGGTTCCCTTCTCCTCCTACGAGCAGTACTTC. This sequence encodes CASSYSRVPFSSYEQYF.

This chain links TRBV5-1 with TRBJ1-1; 9 bases are shared with TRBD1. This CDR3 region has 13 residues. The germline CDR1 and CDR2 sequences are SGHRS and YFSETQ. The trim removed 3 bases at V and 5 bases at J, leaving 2 bases unmatched. CDR3 sequence reads: CASSWDRDTEAFF. The CDR3 bases are TGCGCCAGCAGCTGGGACAGGGATACTGAAGCTTTCTTT.

This clonotype has only a few counts. V gene TRBV7-9 combines with J gene TRBJ2-1; 7 bases map to TRBD1. V gave up 6 bases and J gave up 8 bases; unmatched junction bases: 16. The CDR3 spans 16 residues. Germline V gene data show CDR1 as SEHNR and CDR2 as FQNEAQ (reference sequence). In nucleotides, the CDR3 is TGTGCCAGCAGTTCCGGGACAGCTTTTCCCAATTATGAGCAGTTCTTC. Protein: CASSSGTAFPNYEQFF.

The chain joins TRBV7-2 to TRBJ2-7, with D unclear. This CDR3 has 11 residues. Looked up from germline, CDR1 is SGHTA and CDR2 is FQGNSA. Trimming pared 3 bases from V and 9 bases from J, leaving 9 bases between. The CDR3 reads CASSLEISQYF. The CDR3 DNA reads as TGTGCCAGCAGCTTGGAAATTTCGCAGTACTTC.

The V call is TRBV9, the J call TRBJ2-2; the D gene is possibly TRBD2 (7 bases). Germline CDR1 SGDLS, CDR2 YYNGEE. CDR3 length: 16 residues. Deletions cut 2 bases from V and 2 bases from J, with 13 bases between. The CDR3 DNA follows: TGTGCCAGCAGCGTGGGCCCGGGGGGCAACACCGGGGAGCTGTTTTTT. It encodes CASSVGPGGNTGELFF.

The chain employs TRBV23-1 and TRBJ2-5; the D call may be TRBD1 or TRBD2 (5 bases each). TRBV23-1 is annotated as an ORF whose role is uncertain. With 4 bases removed from V and 3 bases from J, the gap between germline ends came to 12 bases. The CDR3 extends over 14 amino acids. This CDR3 reads CASSPTGPKETQYF. For the CDR3, the DNA is TGCGCCAGCAGTCCGACGGGGCCGAAAGAGACCCAGTACTTC.

This clonotype was found many times. V gene TRBV12-3 or TRBV12-4 combines with J gene TRBJ2-1; TRBD1 matches at 10 bases. This CDR3 spans 15 amino acids. The J segment lost 4 bases and the V segment lost 3 bases, leaving 3 bases of the junction unmatched. As DNA, the CDR3 is TGTGCCAGCAGTTTCCGGGACAGGGGATACAATGAGCAGTTCTTC. Translation gives CASSFRDRGYNEQFF.

The rearrangement uses TRBV28 and TRBJ2-1; 8 nucleotides align to TRBD2. CDR3 length: 13 residues. Germline V CDR1 and CDR2: MDHEN, SYDVKM. Trimming at V came to 10 bases and at J to 10 bases, leaving 12 bases not matched to a gene. In DNA, the CDR3 is TGTGCCATCAACGGGGGGGCGGGATTGGAGCAGTTCTTC. Amino acids: CAINGGAGLEQFF.

The chain couples TRBV6-5 to TRBJ2-7; D is unresolved. The CDR3 is 13 residues long. V dropped 2 bases and J dropped 2 bases, with 7 bases sitting between them. Germline lookup yields CDR1 MNHEY and CDR2 SVGAGI. CDR3 loop: CASSYAETYEQYF. CDR3 DNA sequence: TGTGCCAGCAGTTACGCGGAGACCTACGAGCAGTACTTC.

The chain links TRBV7-9 to TRBJ2-5, with D perhaps matching TRBD1 (5 bases). Trimming removed 3 bases at V and 5 bases at J, with 13 bases between. Germline assignment: CDR1 SEHNR and CDR2 FQNEAQ (reference sequence). The CDR3 covers 14 residues. This CDR3 is CASSFPGRDETQYF. The CDR3, as DNA: TGTGCCAGCAGCTTTCCCGGCAGGGATGAGACCCAGTACTTC.

This chain joins TRBV11-2 and TRBJ2-1, with D perhaps TRBD1 or TRBD2 (5 bases each). The CDR3 is 12 residues long. V gave up 3 bases and J gave up 9 bases, with 9 bases separating them. Germline V gene data show CDR1 as SGHAT and CDR2 as FQNNGV. Here the CDR3 reads CASSFERGEQFF. The CDR3 DNA is TGTGCCAGCAGCTTTGAGAGGGGTGAGCAGTTCTTC.

This clonotype has at least ten counts. The rearrangement uses TRBV29-1 and TRBJ2-1; D gene unclear. Trimming shortened V by 7 bases and J by 5 bases, and 9 bases separated the two germline ends. Germline V gene lookup returns CDR1 SQVTM and CDR2 ANQGSEA. The CDR3 has 11 amino acids. The DNA for the CDR3 is TGCAGCGCCCCCCAGGACAATGAGCAGTTCTTC. Translation gives CSAPQDNEQFF.

This chain connects TRBV20-1 to TRBJ2-3; 8 bases map to TRBD2. The V gene's germline CDR1 is DFQATT and CDR2 SNEGSKA (reference sequence). CDR3 length: 16 residues. The V gene end was trimmed by 2 bases and the J gene end by 0 bases; junction bases not matched to a gene: 7. The CDR3 spells CSARPRLARSTDTQYF. CDR3 nucleotide sequence: TGCAGTGCTAGACCTAGACTAGCGCGGAGCACAGATACGCAGTATTTT.

The chain joins TRBV12-3 or TRBV12-4 to TRBJ1-2; D remains ambiguous. This CDR3 is built from 13 residues. Trimming shortened V by 2 bases and J by 2 bases, and 6 bases separated the two germline ends. CDR3 amino acids: CASSLRLNYGYTF. DNA for the CDR3: TGTGCCAGCAGTTTACGCTTGAACTATGGCTACACCTTC.

CDR3: CAISPGSPYEQYF. In DNA, the CDR3 is TGTGCCATTAGTCCGGGATCCCCCTACGAGCAGTACTTC. V usage is TRBV28 and J usage is TRBJ2-7; D might be TRBD2 (5 bases). The length of the CDR3 is 13 residues. The germline gives CDR1 MDHEN, CDR2 SYDVKM. V lost 10 bases, J lost 2 bases, and 15 bases lay in between.

This clonotype appeared a single time. The V gene is TRBV29-1, the J gene TRBJ1-2; tentatively, D is TRBD1 (5 bases). Per germline, CDR1 SQVTM and CDR2 ANQGSEA. The CDR3 has 10 residues. The V end was cut by 6 bases, the J end by 11 bases, with 13 bases between. The CDR3 nucleotides are TGCAGCGTGAACCAGGGTTATTACACCTTC. It translates to CSVNQGYYTF.

This chain joins TRBV12-3 or TRBV12-4 and TRBJ2-1; tentatively, D is TRBD2 (7 bases). The V gene lost 5 bases and the J gene lost 1 base, with 27 bases spanning the gap. The CDR3 runs 20 residues. The CDR3 loop reads CASSRGLGGGPTESYNEQFF. CDR3 bases: TGTGCCAGCAGTCGGGGGCTGGGGGGAGGGCCGACTGAGTCCTACAATGAGCAGTTCTTC.

This clonotype was recorded at least ten times. V and J are TRBV4-1 and TRBJ2-3; 9 nucleotides align to TRBD2. Germline lookup yields CDR1 MGHRA and CDR2 YSYEKL. CDR3 size: 15 residues. The junction had 6 bases not matched to a gene; V was cut back by 5 bases and J by 3 bases. The CDR3 spells CASSIAGEATDTQYF. The CDR3 coding sequence is TGCGCCAGCAGCATAGCGGGAGAGGCAACAGATACGCAGTATTTT.

A few counts support this clonotype. J is TRBJ2-7 and V is TRBV4-1; no definite D call. Germline V lookup: CDR1 MGHRA, CDR2 YSYEKL. The CDR3 extends over 15 amino acids. V lost 4 bases, J lost 7 bases, and 20 bases lay in between. CDR3: CASSPLGLELGEQYF. The CDR3 bases are TGCGCCAGCAGCCCGTTGGGCCTAGAGTTGGGGGAGCAGTACTTC.

The chain couples TRBV7-8 to TRBJ2-7, with D perhaps matching TRBD1 or TRBD2 (5 bases each). V lost 1 base and J lost 0, with 16 bases in between. Looked up from germline, CDR1 is SGHVS and CDR2 is FQNEAQ. The CDR3 contains 17 residues. The CDR3 region has the DNA TGTGCCAGCAGCTTAGTAACGGGGACGACCACCTCCTACGAGCAGTACTTC. Translation: CASSLVTGTTTSYEQYF.

This clonotype was detected a few times. The gene calls are TRBV5-1 and TRBJ2-5, with 7 bases lining up with TRBD2. CDR1 is SGHRS and CDR2 is YFSETQ in the germline V gene. This CDR3 comprises 16 residues. The V gene end was trimmed by 0 bases and the J gene end by 2 bases; junction bases not matched to a gene: 7. The CDR3 here is CASSLEASGQQETQYF. In DNA, the CDR3 is TGCGCCAGCAGCTTGGAGGCTAGCGGCCAACAAGAGACCCAGTACTTC.

J is TRBJ2-5 and V is TRBV6-2 or TRBV6-3, with 10 bases lining up with TRBD2. The ends lost 0 bases at V and 5 bases at J; junction bases unmatched: 9. Germline CDR1 and CDR2: MNHEY and SVGEGT. The CDR3 consists of 17 residues. The CDR3 loop is CASSYSRLAGARETQYF. DNA of the CDR3: TGTGCCAGCAGTTACTCGAGGCTAGCGGGAGCGCGGGAGACCCAGTACTTC.

The chain recombines TRBV9 with TRBJ2-3, with 8 bases lining up with TRBD2. Germline V gene lookup returns CDR1 SGDLS and CDR2 YYNGEE. With 3 bases clipped from V and 4 bases from J, the junction kept 7 bases outside the gene matches. The length of the CDR3 is 15 residues. DNA of the CDR3: TGTGCCAGCAGCGAAAGCGGGAGAGGGGCAGATACGCAGTATTTT. Amino acid sequence: CASSESGRGADTQYF.

This clonotype was picked up a small number of times. This chain joins TRBV27 and TRBJ2-7; TRBD2 aligns across 11 bases. The CDR3 has 16 amino acids. CDR1 is MNHEY, CDR2 SMNVEV, per germline (reference sequence). With 5 bases clipped from V and 3 bases from J, the junction kept 9 bases outside the gene matches. The CDR3 region is CASSPTTSGRFYEQYF. The CDR3 DNA sequence: TGTGCCAGCAGTCCTACCACTAGCGGGAGATTCTACGAGCAGTACTTC.

This clonotype occurred many times. The rearrangement links TRBV29-1 to TRBJ2-5; D is uncertain. V was trimmed by 4 bases and J by 0 bases, leaving 6 bases between them. Germline-derived CDR1 and CDR2 are SQVTM and ANQGSEA. The CDR3 is 12 amino acids. CDR3 nucleotide sequence: TGCAGCGTTGGAGGCAACCAAGAGACCCAGTACTTC. Its protein product is CSVGGNQETQYF. Filled out from reference TRBV29-1 and TRBJ2-5, the complete variable domain reads SAVISQKPSRDICQRGTSLTIQCQVDSQVTMMFWYRQQPGQSLTLIATANQGSEATYESGFVIDKFPISRPNLTFSTLTVSNMSPEDSSIYLCSVGGNQETQYFGPGTRLLVL.

This clonotype occurred a few times. The CDR3 coding sequence is TGCGCCAGCAGCCAAGATTTCCCTAGCTTATTCGATGAGCAGTTCTTC. Translating gives CASSQDFPSLFDEQFF. The chain recombines TRBV4-3 with TRBJ2-1; maybe TRBD2 (5 bases). CDR3 length: 16 residues. The V gene lost 0 bases and the J gene lost 8 bases, with 17 bases spanning the gap. Germline CDR1 is LGHNA and CDR2 is YSLEER.

Only a few counts were recorded for this clonotype. The J gene is TRBJ1-4, the V gene TRBV7-2; D may be TRBD1 (6 bases). Trimming stripped 5 bases from V and 0 bases from J, with 10 bases between. The CDR3 is 15 residues long. Germline loops: CDR1 SGHTA, CDR2 FQGNSA. The CDR3 bases are TGTGCCAGCAGCACCCGGACAGCAACTAATGAAAAACTGTTTTTT. This encodes CASSTRTATNEKLFF. The complete variable domain, with remaining parts taken from reference TRBV7-2 and TRBJ1-4, reads GAGVSQSPSNKVTEKGKDVELRCDPISGHTALYWYRQSLGQGLEFLIYFQGNSAPDKSGLPSDRFSAERTGGSVSTLTIQRTQQEDSAVYLCASSTRTATNEKLFFGSGTQLSVL.